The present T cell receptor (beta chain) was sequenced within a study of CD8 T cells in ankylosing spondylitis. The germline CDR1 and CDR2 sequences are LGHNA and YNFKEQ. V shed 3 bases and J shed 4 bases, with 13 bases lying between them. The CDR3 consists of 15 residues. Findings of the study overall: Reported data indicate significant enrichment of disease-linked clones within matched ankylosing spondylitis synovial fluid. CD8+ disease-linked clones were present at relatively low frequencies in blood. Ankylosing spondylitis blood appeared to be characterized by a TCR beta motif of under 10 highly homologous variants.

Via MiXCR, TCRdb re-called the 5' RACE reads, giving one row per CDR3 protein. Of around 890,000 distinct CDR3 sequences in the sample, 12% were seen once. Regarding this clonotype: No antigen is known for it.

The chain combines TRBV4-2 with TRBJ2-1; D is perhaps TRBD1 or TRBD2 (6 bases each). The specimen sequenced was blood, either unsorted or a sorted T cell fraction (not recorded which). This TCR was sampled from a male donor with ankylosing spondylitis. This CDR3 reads CASSQPGGVYNEQFF. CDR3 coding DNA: TGTGCCAGCAGCCAGCCCGGGGGCGTATACAATGAGCAGTTCTTC.